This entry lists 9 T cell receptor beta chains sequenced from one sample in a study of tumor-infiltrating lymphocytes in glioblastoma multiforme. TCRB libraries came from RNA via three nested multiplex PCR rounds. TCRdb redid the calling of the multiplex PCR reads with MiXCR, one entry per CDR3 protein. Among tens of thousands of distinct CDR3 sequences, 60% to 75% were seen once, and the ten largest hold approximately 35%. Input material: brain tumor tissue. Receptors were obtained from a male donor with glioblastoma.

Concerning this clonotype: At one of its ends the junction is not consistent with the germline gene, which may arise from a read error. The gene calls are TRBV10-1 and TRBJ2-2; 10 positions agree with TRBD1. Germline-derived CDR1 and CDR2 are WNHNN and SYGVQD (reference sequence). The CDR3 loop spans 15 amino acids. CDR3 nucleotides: TGCGCCAACAGTGAGCTGGGACAGGGGATCGGGGAGCTGTTGTTT. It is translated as CANSELGQGIGELLF.

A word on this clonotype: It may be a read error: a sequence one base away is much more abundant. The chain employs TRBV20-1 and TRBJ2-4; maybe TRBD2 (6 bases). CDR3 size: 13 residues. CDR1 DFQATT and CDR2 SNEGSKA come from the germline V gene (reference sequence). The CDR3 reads CSASGLSANILYF. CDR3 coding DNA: TGCAGTGCCTCGGGACTCTCGGCGAACATTCTGTACTTC.

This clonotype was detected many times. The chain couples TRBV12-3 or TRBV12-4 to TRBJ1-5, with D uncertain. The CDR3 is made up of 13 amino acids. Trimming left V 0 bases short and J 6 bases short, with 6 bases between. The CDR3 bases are TGTGCCAGCAGTTTAGCGGCAGGTCAGCCCCAGCATTTT. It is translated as CASSLAAGQPQHF.

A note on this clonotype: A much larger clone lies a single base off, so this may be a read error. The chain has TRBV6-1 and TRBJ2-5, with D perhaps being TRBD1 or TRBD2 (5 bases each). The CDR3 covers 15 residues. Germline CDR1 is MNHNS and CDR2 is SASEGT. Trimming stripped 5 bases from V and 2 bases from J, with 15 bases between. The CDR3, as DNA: TGTGCCAGCAGTCACACCGGGACGGTACAAGAGACCCAGTACTTC. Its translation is CASSHTGTVQETQYF.

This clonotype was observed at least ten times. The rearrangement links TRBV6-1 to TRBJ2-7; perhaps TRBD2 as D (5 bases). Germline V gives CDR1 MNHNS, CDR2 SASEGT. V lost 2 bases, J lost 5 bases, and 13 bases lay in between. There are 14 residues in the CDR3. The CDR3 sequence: CASSEIGGGHEQYF. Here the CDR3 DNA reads TGTGCCAGCAGTGAAATCGGCGGAGGTCACGAGCAGTACTTC.

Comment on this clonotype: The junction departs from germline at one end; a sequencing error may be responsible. CDR3 sequence (DNA): TGTGCCAGCAGTGAACGGGGCGGGGAGCAGTTTTTT. Translation gives CASSERGGEQFF. This sequence joins TRBV2 and TRBJ2-2; D may be TRBD2 (6 bases). CDR3 length: 12 amino acids. From germline, CDR1 is SNHLY and CDR2 FYNNEI.

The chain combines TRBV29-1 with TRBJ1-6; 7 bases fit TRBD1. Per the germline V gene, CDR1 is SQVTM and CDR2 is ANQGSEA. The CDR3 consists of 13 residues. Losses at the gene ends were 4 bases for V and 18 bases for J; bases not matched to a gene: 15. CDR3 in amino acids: CSVARDRESPYHF. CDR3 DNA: TGCAGCGTTGCCAGGGACAGAGAGTCACCCTACCACTTT. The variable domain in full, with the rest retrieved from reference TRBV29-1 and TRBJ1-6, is SAVISQKPSRDICQRGTSLTIQCQVDSQVTMMFWYRQQPGQSLTLIATANQGSEATYESGFVIDKFPISRPNLTFSTLTVSNMSPEDSSIYLCSVARDRESPYHFGNGTRLTVT.

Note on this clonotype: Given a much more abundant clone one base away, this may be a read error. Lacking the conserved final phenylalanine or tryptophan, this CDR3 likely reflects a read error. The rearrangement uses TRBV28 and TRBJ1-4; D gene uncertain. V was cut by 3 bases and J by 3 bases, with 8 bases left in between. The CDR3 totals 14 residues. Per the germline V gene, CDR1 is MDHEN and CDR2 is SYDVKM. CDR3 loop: CASSFRSPNEKLFL. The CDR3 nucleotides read TGTGCCAGCAGTTTCCGCAGCCCTAATGAAAAACTGTTTCTT.

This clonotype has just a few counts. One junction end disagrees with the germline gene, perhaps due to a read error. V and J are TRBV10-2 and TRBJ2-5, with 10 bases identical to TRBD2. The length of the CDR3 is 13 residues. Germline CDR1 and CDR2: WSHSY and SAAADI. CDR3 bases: TGCGCCAGCAGTGAAAGCGGGAGGGAGACCCGGTACTTC. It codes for CASSESGRETRYF.